This T cell receptor beta chain derives from a study of control samples from healthy donors and cancer patients. The CDR3 extends over 17 amino acids. Germline trimming cut 3 bases from V and 0 bases from J; bases unmatched to any gene: 9. Germline V gene sequence: CDR1 SGHRS, CDR2 YFSETQ. Profiling relied on immunoSEQ multiplex PCR, and the TCRdb table lists in-frame clones only, not all of them. The data contain roughly 81,000 clones, roughly 84% of them seen just once; the ten biggest clones take up roughly 10%. This rearrangement joins TRBV5-1 to TRBJ1-1; 9 nucleotides match TRBD1. Sequencing was performed on PBMCs. The TCR was taken from a man between 60 and 75 years old with head and neck cancer. CDR3 DNA sequence: TGCGCCAGCAGCTCTAGGGTGGGACAGGGAGTGAACACTGAAGCTTTCTTT. Protein sequence: CASSSRVGQGVNTEAFF.